Below are 8 T cell receptor beta chains sequenced from a single sample in a study of cytomegalovirus exposure and HLA in healthy donors (dated by TCRdb to 2016 to 2017). Receptor libraries were prepared by the immunoSEQ multiplex PCR assay. For the multiplex PCR, a mixture combining 60 forward primers for TCR Vbeta segments and 13 reverse primers for TCR Jbeta segments was used. The table was pulled from immuneACCESS by TCRdb, which kept in-frame rearrangements only. Such tables lose some clones; where checked, under half of the loss comes from unresolved V genes, and the rest has no known cause. The sample table shows 100,000 or so clones, and roughly 85% are seen once. The top ten constitute approximately 3% of the sample. The sequencing sample was made of PBMCs. The receptors here all came from a woman aged 40 to 55 in good health and CMV-seronegative.

CDR3 in amino acids: CASSFPRVSGRETQYF. Here the CDR3 DNA reads TGTGCCAGCAGCTTTCCTCGGGTCTCCGGCCGAGAGACCCAGTACTTC. The chain links TRBV14 to TRBJ2-5; D call uncertain. Germline CDR1 is SGHDN and CDR2 is FVKESK. The CDR3 is 16 amino acids. The V end lost 5 bases, the J end lost 4 bases, and 20 bases lay between the germline ends.

In this sample, this clone turned up a few times. The chain links TRBV19 to TRBJ2-1; TRBD2 matches 8 bases. Germline CDR1 and CDR2: LNHDA and SQIVND (reference sequence). The CDR3 is 15 amino acids. The V segment lost 1 base and the J segment 4 bases; nucleotides outside the gene matches: 3. The CDR3 loop reads CASSIVVAGYNEQFF. The CDR3 DNA reads as TGTGCCAGTAGTATAGTGGTAGCGGGGTACAATGAGCAGTTCTTC.

The chain carries TRBV28 and TRBJ1-2, with 12 bases that match TRBD1. The germline V gene encodes CDR1 MDHEN and CDR2 SYDVKM. The V and J ends lost 5 bases and 7 bases, in that order; junction bases with no gene match: 8. There are 15 residues in the CDR3. The CDR3 reads CASSRRDRGLVGYTF. As DNA, the CDR3 is TGTGCCAGCAGTCGCCGGGACAGGGGGCTTGTTGGCTACACCTTC.

The chain links TRBV15 to TRBJ1-1, with D unresolved. The CDR3 has 14 residues. V lost 0 bases to trimming and J lost 0 bases, with 5 bases between them. Germline V gives CDR1 LNHNV, CDR2 YYDKDF (reference sequence). CDR3 loop: CATSRDRVNTEAFF. The DNA for the CDR3 is TGTGCCACCAGCAGAGATCGGGTGAACACTGAAGCTTTCTTT.

This clone has only one observation. This CDR3 reads CASYGQGIYEQYF. The CDR3 DNA follows: TGTGCCAGCTACGGACAGGGTATCTACGAGCAGTACTTC. V is TRBV2 and J is TRBJ2-7; 8 nucleotides line up with TRBD1. The CDR3 length is 13 residues. The J segment lost 3 bases and the V segment lost 8 bases, leaving 6 bases of the junction unmatched. Germline V lookup: CDR1 SNHLY, CDR2 FYNNEI.

This clone was detected only a few times. The V call is TRBV7-9, the J call TRBJ2-7, with 10 bases lining up with TRBD1. Germline-derived CDR1 and CDR2 are SEHNR and FQNEAQ (reference sequence). CDR3 length equals 13 residues. Trimming removed 5 bases from V and 4 bases from J; junction bases left unmatched: 2. The CDR3 protein is CASSDRGPYEQYF. CDR3 coding DNA: TGTGCCAGCAGCGACAGGGGGCCTTACGAGCAGTACTTC.

This clone was detected once. The chain combines TRBV6-4 with TRBJ2-2; D is undetermined. The V end was cut by 3 bases, the J end by 4 bases, with 9 bases between. Germline V gives CDR1 MRHNA, CDR2 SNTAGT. The CDR3 runs to 14 residues. The DNA of the CDR3 is TGTGCCAGCAGTGATCTCCCTCTCACCGGGGAGCTGTTTTTT. Translation gives CASSDLPLTGELFF.

The genes are TRBV11-3 and TRBJ2-2; D gene ambiguous. With 0 bases removed from V and 5 bases from J, the gap between germline ends came to 7 bases. Germline lookup yields CDR1 SGHNT and CDR2 YENEEA. The CDR3 has 14 residues. The CDR3 region has the DNA TGTGCCAGCAGCTTAGATCGCGAGACCGGGGAGCTGTTTTTT. Translation: CASSLDRETGELFF.